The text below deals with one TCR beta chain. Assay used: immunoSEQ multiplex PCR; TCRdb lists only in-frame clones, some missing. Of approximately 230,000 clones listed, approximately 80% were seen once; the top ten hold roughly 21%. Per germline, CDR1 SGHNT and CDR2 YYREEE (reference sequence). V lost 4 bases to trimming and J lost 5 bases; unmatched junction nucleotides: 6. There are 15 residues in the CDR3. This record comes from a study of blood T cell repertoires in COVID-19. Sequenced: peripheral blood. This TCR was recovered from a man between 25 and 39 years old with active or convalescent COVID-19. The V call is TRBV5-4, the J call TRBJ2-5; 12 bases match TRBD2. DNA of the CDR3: TGTGCCAGCAGCCCTAGCGGGGGGGCCTGGGAGACCCAGTACTTC. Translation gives CASSPSGGAWETQYF.